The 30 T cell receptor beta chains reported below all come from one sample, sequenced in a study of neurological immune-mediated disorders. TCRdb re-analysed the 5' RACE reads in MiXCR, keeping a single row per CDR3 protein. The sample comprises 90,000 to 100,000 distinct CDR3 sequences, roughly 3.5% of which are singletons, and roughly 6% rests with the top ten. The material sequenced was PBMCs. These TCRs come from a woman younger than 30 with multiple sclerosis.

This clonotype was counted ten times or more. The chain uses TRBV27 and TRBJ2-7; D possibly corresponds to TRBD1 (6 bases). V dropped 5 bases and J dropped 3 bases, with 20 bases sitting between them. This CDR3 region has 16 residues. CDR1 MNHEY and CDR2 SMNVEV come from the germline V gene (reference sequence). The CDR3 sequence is CASSTRLSSGDYEQYF. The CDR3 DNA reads TGTGCCAGCAGTACGAGATTATCGTCAGGGGACTACGAGCAGTACTTC.

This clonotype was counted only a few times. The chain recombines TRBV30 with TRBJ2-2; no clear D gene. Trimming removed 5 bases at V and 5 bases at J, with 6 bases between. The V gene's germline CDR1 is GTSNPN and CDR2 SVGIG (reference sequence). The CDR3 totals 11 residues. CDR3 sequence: CAWDMTGELFF. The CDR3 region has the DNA TGTGCCTGGGACATGACCGGGGAGCTGTTTTTT.

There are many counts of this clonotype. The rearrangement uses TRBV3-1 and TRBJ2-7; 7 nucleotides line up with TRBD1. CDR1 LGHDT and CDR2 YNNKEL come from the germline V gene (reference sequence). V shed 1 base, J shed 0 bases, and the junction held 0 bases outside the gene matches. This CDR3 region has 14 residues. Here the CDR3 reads CASSQGQGSYEQYF. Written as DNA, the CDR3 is TGTGCCAGCAGCCAAGGACAGGGCTCCTACGAGCAGTACTTC.

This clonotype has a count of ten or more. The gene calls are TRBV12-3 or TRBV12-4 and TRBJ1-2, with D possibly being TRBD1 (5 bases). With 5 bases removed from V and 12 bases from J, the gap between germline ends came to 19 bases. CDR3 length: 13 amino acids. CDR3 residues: CASSLSDTTGHTF. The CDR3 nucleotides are TGTGCCAGCAGTCTATCGGACACCACCGGACACACCTTC.

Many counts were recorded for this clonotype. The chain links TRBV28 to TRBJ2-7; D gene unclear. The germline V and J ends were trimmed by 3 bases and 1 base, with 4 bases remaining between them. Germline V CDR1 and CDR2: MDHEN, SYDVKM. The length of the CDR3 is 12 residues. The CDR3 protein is CASSFLSYEQYF. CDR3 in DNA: TGTGCCAGCAGTTTTCTGTCCTACGAGCAGTACTTC.

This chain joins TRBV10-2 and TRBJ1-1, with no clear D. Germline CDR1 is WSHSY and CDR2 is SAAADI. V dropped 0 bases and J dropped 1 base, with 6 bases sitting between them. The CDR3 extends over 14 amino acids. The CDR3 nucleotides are TGCGCCAGCAGTGAGTCATATGAGAACACTGAAGCTTTCTTT. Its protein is CASSESYENTEAFF.

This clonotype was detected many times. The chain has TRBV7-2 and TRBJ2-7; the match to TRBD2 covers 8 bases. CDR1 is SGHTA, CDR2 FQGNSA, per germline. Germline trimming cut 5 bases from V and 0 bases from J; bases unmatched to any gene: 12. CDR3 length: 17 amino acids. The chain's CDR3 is CASSPSLRGASSYEQYF. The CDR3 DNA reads TGTGCCAGCAGCCCCAGCTTGCGGGGGGCCTCCTCCTACGAGCAGTACTTC.

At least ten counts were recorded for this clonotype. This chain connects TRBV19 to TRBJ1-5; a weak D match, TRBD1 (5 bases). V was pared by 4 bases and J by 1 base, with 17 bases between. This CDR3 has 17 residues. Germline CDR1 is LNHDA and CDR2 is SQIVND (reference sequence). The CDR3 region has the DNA TGTGCCAGTAGTAGAGGGACTCCTGCCTTGAGCAATCAGCCCCAGCATTTT. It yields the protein CASSRGTPALSNQPQHF.

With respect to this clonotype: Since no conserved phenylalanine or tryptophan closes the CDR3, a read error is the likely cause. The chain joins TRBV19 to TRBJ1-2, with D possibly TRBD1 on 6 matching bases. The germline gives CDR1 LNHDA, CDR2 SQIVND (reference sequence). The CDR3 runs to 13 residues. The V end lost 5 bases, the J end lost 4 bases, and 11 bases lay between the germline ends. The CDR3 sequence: CASSLQGGYGYTC. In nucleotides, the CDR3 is TGTGCCAGTAGTCTACAGGGAGGCTATGGCTACACCTGC.

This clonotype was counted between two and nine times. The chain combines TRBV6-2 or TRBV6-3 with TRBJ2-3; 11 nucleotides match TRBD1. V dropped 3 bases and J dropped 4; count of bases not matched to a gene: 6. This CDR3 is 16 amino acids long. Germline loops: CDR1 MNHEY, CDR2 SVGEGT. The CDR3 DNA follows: TGTGCCAGCAGTTATCAAGGGGGACAGGGGGCAGATACGCAGTATTTT. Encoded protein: CASSYQGGQGADTQYF.

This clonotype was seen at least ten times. This chain's CDR3 is CSARRQVGGDTQYF. The CDR3 DNA is TGCAGTGCTAGAAGACAGGTCGGGGGAGATACGCAGTATTTT. The chain has TRBV20-1 and TRBJ2-3; the D gene could be TRBD1 or TRBD2 (6 bases each). Between the trimmed V and J ends, which lost 2 bases and 5 bases, there was a span of 14 bases. CDR3 length equals 14 residues. The germline gives CDR1 DFQATT, CDR2 SNEGSKA (reference sequence).

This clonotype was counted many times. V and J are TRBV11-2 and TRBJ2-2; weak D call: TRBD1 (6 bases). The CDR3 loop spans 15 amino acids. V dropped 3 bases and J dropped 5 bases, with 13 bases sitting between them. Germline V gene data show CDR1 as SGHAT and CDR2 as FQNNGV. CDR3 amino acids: CASSFSGQMTGELFF. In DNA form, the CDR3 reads TGTGCCAGCAGCTTCTCCGGACAGATGACCGGGGAGCTGTTTTTT. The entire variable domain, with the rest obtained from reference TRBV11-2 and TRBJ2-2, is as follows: EAGVAQSPRYKIIEKRQSVAFWCNPISGHATLYWYQQILGQGPKLLIQFQNNGVVDDSQLPKDRFSAERLKGVDSTLKIQPAKLEDSAVYLCASSFSGQMTGELFFGEGSRLTVL.

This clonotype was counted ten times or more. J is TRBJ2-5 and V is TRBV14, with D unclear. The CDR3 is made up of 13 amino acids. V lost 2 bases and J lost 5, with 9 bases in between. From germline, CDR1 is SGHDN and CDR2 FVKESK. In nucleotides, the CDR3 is TGTGCCAGCAGCCAACTTGGAGCGGAGACCCAGTACTTC. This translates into CASSQLGAETQYF.

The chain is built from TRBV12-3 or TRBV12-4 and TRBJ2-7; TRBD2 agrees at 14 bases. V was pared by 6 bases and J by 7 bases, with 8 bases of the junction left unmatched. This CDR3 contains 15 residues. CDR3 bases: TGTGCCAGCAGCCTGGACGGACTAGCGGGAGGTGAGCAGTACTTC. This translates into CASSLDGLAGGEQYF.

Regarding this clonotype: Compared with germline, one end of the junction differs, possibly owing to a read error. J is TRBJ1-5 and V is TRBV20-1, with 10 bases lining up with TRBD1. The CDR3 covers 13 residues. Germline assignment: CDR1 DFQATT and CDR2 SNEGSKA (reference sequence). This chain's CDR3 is CSATDRGDKTQNF. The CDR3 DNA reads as TGCAGTGCCACGGACAGGGGGGATAAGACCCAGAATTTT.

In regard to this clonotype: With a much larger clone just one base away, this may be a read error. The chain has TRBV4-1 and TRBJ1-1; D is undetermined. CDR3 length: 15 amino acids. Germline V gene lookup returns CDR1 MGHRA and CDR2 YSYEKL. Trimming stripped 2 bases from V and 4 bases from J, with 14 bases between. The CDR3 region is CASSQPGKGITEAFF. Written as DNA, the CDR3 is TGCGCCAGCAGCCAACCGGGAAAGGGTATCACTGAAGCTTTCTTT.

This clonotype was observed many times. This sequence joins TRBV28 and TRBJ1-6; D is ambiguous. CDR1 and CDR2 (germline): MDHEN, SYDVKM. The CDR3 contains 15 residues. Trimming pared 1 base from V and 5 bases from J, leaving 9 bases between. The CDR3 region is CASSLLGFDNSPLHF. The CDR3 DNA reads TGTGCCAGCAGTTTATTAGGGTTTGATAATTCACCCCTCCACTTT.

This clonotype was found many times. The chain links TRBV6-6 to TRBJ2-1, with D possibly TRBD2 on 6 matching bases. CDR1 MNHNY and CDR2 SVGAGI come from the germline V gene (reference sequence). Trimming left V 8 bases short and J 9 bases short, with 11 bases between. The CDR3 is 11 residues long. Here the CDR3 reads CASGSEGEQFF. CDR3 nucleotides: TGTGCCAGCGGTTCGGAGGGTGAGCAGTTCTTC.

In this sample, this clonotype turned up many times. The CDR3 reads CASSLAPSSGNTIYF. CDR3 coding DNA: TGTGCCAGTAGTCTTGCACCGTCCTCTGGAAACACCATATATTTT. The chain combines TRBV19 with TRBJ1-3; no definite D call. Trimming removed 5 bases at V and 0 bases at J, with 11 bases between. The germline V gene encodes CDR1 LNHDA and CDR2 SQIVND (reference sequence). This CDR3 region has 15 residues.

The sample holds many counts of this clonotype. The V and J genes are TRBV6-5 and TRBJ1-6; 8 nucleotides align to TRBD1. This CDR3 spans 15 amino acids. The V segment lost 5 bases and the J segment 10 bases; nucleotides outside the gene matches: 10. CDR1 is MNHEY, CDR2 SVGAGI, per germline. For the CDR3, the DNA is TGTGCCAGCAGTGGCGGACAGGGCGGTCGGTCACCCCTCCACTTT. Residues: CASSGGQGGRSPLHF.

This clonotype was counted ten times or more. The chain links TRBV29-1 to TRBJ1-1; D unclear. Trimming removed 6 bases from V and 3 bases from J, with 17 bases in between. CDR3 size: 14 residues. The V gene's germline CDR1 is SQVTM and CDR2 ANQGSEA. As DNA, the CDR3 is TGCAGCGTGAACCGACTGCTGATGGACACTGAAGCTTTCTTT. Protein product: CSVNRLLMDTEAFF.

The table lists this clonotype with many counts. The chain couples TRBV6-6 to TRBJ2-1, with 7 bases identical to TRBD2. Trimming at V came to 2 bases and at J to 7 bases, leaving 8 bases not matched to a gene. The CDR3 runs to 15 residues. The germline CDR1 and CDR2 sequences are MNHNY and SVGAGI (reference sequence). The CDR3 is CASSYGAGAKNEQFF. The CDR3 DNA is TGTGCCAGCAGTTACGGGGCGGGAGCGAAGAATGAGCAGTTCTTC.

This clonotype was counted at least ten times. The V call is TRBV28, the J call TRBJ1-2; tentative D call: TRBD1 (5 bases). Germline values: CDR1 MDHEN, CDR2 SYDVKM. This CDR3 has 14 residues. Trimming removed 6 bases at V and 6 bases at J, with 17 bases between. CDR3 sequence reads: CASSPPQAIHGYTF. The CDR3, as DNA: TGTGCCAGCAGCCCCCCACAGGCGATACATGGCTACACCTTC.

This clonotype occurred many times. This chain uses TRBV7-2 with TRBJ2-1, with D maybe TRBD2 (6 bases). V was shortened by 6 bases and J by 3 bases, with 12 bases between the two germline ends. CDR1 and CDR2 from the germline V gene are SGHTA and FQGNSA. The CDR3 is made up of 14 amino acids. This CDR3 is CASSYHGGYNEQFF. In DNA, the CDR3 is TGTGCCAGCAGTTACCACGGGGGCTACAATGAGCAGTTCTTC.

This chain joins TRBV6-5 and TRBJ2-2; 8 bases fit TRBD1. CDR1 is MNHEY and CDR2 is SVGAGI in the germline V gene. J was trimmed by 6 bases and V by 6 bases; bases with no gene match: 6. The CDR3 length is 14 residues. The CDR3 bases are TGTGCCAGCAGGGGACAGGAGGGAGCCGGGGAGCTGTTTTTT. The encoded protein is CASRGQEGAGELFF.

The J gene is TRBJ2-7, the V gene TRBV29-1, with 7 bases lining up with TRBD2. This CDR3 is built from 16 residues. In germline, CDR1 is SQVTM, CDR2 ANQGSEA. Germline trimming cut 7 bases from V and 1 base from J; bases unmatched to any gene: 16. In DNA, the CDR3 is TGCAGCGGAGGACTTGGCGGGAGAATGGGGTCCTACGAGCAGTACTTC. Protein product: CSGGLGGRMGSYEQYF.

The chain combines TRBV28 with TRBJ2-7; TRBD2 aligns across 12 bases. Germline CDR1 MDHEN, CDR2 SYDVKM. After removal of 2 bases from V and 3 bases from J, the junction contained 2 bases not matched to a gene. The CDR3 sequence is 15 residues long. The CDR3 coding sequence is TGTGCCAGCAGTTTAAGGACTAGCGGGAACTACGAGCAGTACTTC. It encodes CASSLRTSGNYEQYF. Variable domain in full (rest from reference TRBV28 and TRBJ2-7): DVKVTQSSRYLVKRTGEKVFLECVQDMDHENMFWYRQDPGLGLRLIYFSYDVKMKEKGDIPEGYSVSREKKERFSLILESASTNQTSMYLCASSLRTSGNYEQYFGPGTRLTVT.

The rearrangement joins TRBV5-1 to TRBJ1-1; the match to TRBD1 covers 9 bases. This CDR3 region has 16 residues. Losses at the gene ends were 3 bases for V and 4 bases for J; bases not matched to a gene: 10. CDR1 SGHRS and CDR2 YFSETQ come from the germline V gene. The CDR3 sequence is CASSSFFRGQGTEAFF. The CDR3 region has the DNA TGCGCCAGCAGCTCATTTTTTAGGGGACAGGGCACTGAAGCTTTCTTT.

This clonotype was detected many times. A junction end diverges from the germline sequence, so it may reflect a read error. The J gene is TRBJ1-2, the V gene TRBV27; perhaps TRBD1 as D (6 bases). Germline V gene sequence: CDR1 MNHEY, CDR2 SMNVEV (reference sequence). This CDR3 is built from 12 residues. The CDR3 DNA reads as TGTGCCAGCAGTACCGGGGACACTGAAATGTCCTTC. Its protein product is CASSTGDTEMSF.

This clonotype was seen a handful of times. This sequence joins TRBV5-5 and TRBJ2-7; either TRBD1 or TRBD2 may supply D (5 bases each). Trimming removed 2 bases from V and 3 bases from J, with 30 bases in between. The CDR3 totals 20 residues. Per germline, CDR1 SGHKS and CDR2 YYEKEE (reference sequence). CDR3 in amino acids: CASSFLFGTPLSPYYYEQYF. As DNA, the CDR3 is TGTGCCAGCAGCTTCCTGTTCGGGACCCCTTTATCTCCCTACTACTACGAGCAGTACTTC.